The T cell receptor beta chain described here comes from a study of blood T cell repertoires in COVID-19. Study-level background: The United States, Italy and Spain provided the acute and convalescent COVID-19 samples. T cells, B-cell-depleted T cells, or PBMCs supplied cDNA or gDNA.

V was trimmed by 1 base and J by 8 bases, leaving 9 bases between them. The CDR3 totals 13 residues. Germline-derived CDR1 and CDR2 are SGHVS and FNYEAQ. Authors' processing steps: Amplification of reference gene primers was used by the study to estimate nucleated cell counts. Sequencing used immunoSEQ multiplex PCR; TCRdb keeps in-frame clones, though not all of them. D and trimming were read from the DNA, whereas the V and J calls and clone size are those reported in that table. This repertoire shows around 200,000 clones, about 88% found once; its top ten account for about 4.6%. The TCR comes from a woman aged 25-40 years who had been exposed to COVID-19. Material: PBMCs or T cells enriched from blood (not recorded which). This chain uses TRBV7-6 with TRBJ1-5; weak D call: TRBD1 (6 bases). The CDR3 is CASSLGAGEPQHF. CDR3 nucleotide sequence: TGTGCCAGCAGCTTAGGGGCAGGGGAGCCCCAGCATTTT.